This T cell receptor (beta chain) appears in the sequencing data of a study of cytomegalovirus exposure and HLA in healthy donors. Generated by immunoSEQ multiplex PCR, the TCRdb table keeps only in-frame clones and is missing some. The sample shows 150,000 to 160,000 clones, 85% to 90% of them seen only once. The TCR sequence derives from a human donor in good health. The sequenced sample was PBMCs.

Here the CDR3 reads CASSFAGAGNQPQHF. The CDR3 nucleotides are TGTGCCAGCAGCTTCGCGGGGGCGGGCAATCAGCCCCAGCATTTT. The V call is TRBV5-4, the J call TRBJ1-5, with D perhaps TRBD1 (6 bases). Trimming cost V 2 bases and J 2 bases, with 11 bases left between them. In germline, CDR1 is SGHNT, CDR2 YYREEE (reference sequence). The CDR3 is 15 residues long.